This TCR beta chain emerged from a study of T cell responses to AZD1222 COVID-19 vaccine. Study-level results: White British donors predominated, females outnumbered males, and clonal diversity was possibly underestimated. Spike-specific TCR breadth and depth went up after people got two AZD1222 doses.

The table came from immunoSEQ multiplex PCR; TCRdb's copy has only in-frame clones and leaves some out. There are under 140,000 clones in the sample; about 87% occur only once, and about 1.6% lies in the top ten. In the case of this clone: Its antigen is unknown.

V was clipped by 7 bases and J by 2 bases, with 9 bases between them. CDR3 length: 13 residues. From germline, CDR1 is LNHDA and CDR2 SQIVND (reference sequence). This sequence joins TRBV19 and TRBJ2-1, with D perhaps matching TRBD1 or TRBD2 (5 bases each). The clonotype was recovered from an adult in good health. The specimen was peripheral blood, collected on day 0 of AZD1222 vaccination. CDR3 sequence: CASTPGPYNEQFF. CDR3 sequence (DNA): TGTGCCAGTACCCCGGGACCCTACAATGAGCAGTTCTTC.